A selection of T cell receptor beta chains follows, all from one sample in a study of shared clonotypes between healthy human individuals. Data came from immunoSEQ multiplex PCR; TCRdb stores just in-frame clones and leaves some out. The table has some 450,000 clones, more than 70% seen once. Sequencing was done on a sample of PBMCs. These receptors were taken from a woman aged 40 to 50 in good health. Some clones in this sample may be carry-over from other donors' samples. Both conserved end residues are part of each CDR3. The D gene is left open where the match is weak. A clone size is listed for some rows: how often the clone was seen (once, few, many), or a class if it is expanded.

clone_size	v_call	j_call	d_call	cdr3_aa	cdr3_nt
few	TRBV2	TRBJ2-5	NA	CASSENSEETQYF	TGTGCCAGCAGTGAAAACTCAGAGGAGACCCAGTACTTC
NA	TRBV5-4	TRBJ1-1	NA	CASSLDRSATEAFF	TGTGCCAGCAGCTTGGACAGGTCGGCCACTGAAGCTTTCTTT
many	TRBV9	TRBJ1-1	NA	CASSPLDSEAFF	TGTGCCAGCAGCCCACTAGACAGTGAAGCTTTCTTT
NA	TRBV7-9	TRBJ1-2	NA	CASSRTGHKGAGYTF	TGTGCCAGCAGCCGGACGGGGCATAAGGGCGCTGGCTACACCTTC
many	TRBV5-1	TRBJ2-1	NA	CASSLDLLNEQFF	TGCGCCAGCAGCTTGGACCTCCTTAATGAGCAGTTCTTC
NA	TRBV6-7	TRBJ1-2	NA	CASSHDALEGYTF	TGTGCCAGCAGCCACGACGCGCTGGAAGGCTACACCTTC
NA	TRBV2	TRBJ2-5	NA	CASRGTDLYQETQYF	TGTGCCAGCAGGGGGACGGACCTTTACCAAGAGACCCAGTACTTC
many	TRBV7-5	TRBJ2-1	NA	CASSLVPEAYNEQFF	TGTGCCAGCAGCTTAGTTCCAGAGGCCTACAATGAGCAGTTCTTC
NA	TRBV4-2	TRBJ2-5	TRBD2	CASSQDGLAGAWETQYF	TGTGCCAGCAGCCAAGACGGACTAGCGGGAGCGTGGGAGACCCAGTACTTC
NA	TRBV5-4	TRBJ2-7	TRBD1	CASSPGTGFGEQYF	TGTGCCAGCAGCCCCGGGACAGGGTTTGGCGAGCAGTACTTC
NA	TRBV4-1	TRBJ2-1	TRBD2	CASSQGLAGKQFF	TGCGCCAGCAGCCAGGGACTAGCGGGAAAGCAGTTCTTC
NA	TRBV29-1	TRBJ1-2	TRBD1	CSVGDRDSYGYTF	TGCAGCGTGGGGGACAGGGATAGCTATGGCTACACCTTC
NA	TRBV15	TRBJ2-7	NA	CATSRDRASRYEQYF	TGTGCCACCAGCAGAGATCGGGCTAGCAGGTACGAGCAGTACTTC
NA	TRBV7-2	TRBJ2-2	NA	CASSPTGALVAGELFF	TGTGCCAGCAGCCCTACCGGGGCCTTGGTAGCCGGGGAGCTGTTTTTT
NA	TRBV15	TRBJ2-5	NA	CATSRDPTGTQYF	TGTGCCACCAGCAGAGATCCCACAGGGACCCAGTACTTC
NA	TRBV7-9	TRBJ2-7	NA	CASSNGQNPSYEQYF	TGTGCCAGCAGCAACGGACAGAATCCCTCCTACGAGCAGTACTTC
NA	TRBV5-1	TRBJ2-1	NA	CASSLFGSGNEQFF	TGCGCCAGCAGCTTGTTTGGGTCCGGGAATGAGCAGTTCTTC
NA	TRBV18	TRBJ2-2	NA	CASSPLGANTGELFF	TGTGCCAGCTCACCACTGGGGGCGAACACCGGGGAGCTGTTTTTT
NA	TRBV5-5	TRBJ2-2	TRBD1	CASRPTTGGNRTGELFF	TGTGCCAGCAGACCTACGACAGGGGGAAACAGGACCGGGGAGCTGTTTTTT
NA	TRBV28	TRBJ1-1	NA	CASKGPNTEAFF	TGTGCCAGCAAGGGACCCAACACTGAAGCTTTCTTT
NA	TRBV5-8	TRBJ2-2	TRBD2	CASRGLAGNTGELFF	TGTGCCAGCAGGGGACTAGCGGGAAACACCGGGGAGCTGTTTTTT
many	TRBV15	TRBJ2-7	NA	CATSREPGPYEQYF	TGTGCCACCAGCAGAGAACCGGGTCCCTACGAGCAGTACTTC
NA	TRBV27	TRBJ2-1	NA	CASSFRGVGQFF	TGTGCCAGCAGTTTTCGAGGGGTCGGGCAGTTCTTC
few	TRBV10-1	TRBJ2-1	TRBD2	CASSDGSGYNEQFF	TGCGCCAGCAGTGATGGTAGCGGGTACAATGAGCAGTTCTTC
few	TRBV27	TRBJ1-4	NA	CASSLRINEKLFF	TGTGCCAGCAGTTTGCGGATTAATGAAAAACTGTTTTTT
NA	TRBV28	TRBJ2-3	NA	CASSKPSTDTQYF	TGTGCCAGCAGTAAACCTAGCACAGATACGCAGTATTTT
NA	TRBV11-1	TRBJ2-7	NA	CASSFGNYYEQYF	TGTGCCAGCAGCTTCGGGAACTACTACGAGCAGTACTTC
few	TRBV12-1	TRBJ1-2	NA	CASSHPDSESNYGYTF	TGTGCCAGCAGCCATCCAGACAGCGAATCTAACTATGGCTACACCTTC
NA	TRBV7-8	TRBJ2-7	NA	CASSGNRHVSYEQYF	TGTGCCAGCAGCGGAAACAGGCATGTCTCCTACGAGCAGTACTTC
NA	TRBV19	TRBJ2-7	NA	CASSIGGNSYEQYF	TGTGCCAGTAGTATCGGCGGGAACTCCTACGAGCAGTACTTC
NA	TRBV5-1	TRBJ2-5	TRBD2	CASTEAGGIQETQYF	TGCGCCAGCACGGAAGCGGGAGGGATCCAAGAGACCCAGTACTTC
NA	TRBV4-3	TRBJ1-1	TRBD1	CASSPDRVRTNTEAFF	TGCGCCAGCAGCCCTGACAGGGTAAGGACGAACACTGAAGCTTTCTTT
NA	TRBV21-1	TRBJ2-6	NA	CASSKEETPGANVLTF	TGTGCCAGCAGCAAAGAGGAGACACCTGGGGCCAACGTCCTGACTTTC
NA	TRBV11-2	TRBJ2-1	TRBD2	CASSPTAGYYNEQFF	TGTGCCAGCAGCCCAACAGCGGGGTACTACAATGAGCAGTTCTTC
NA	TRBV6-5	TRBJ2-3	NA	CASSPTGKRNTQYF	TGTGCCAGCAGTCCAACAGGGAAGCGGAATACGCAGTATTTT
NA	TRBV18	TRBJ2-7	TRBD2	CASSPWTSGSAEQYF	TGTGCCAGCTCACCATGGACTAGCGGGAGTGCCGAGCAGTACTTC
NA	TRBV27	TRBJ2-5	TRBD2	CASSLVGLLGETQYF	TGTGCCAGCAGTTTAGTGGGACTACTAGGGGAGACCCAGTACTTC
few	TRBV18	TRBJ1-1	NA	CASSAQGLNTEAFF	TGTGCCAGCTCAGCACAGGGTTTGAACACTGAAGCTTTCTTT
NA	TRBV7-7	TRBJ2-1	NA	CASSSDRVEQFF	TGTGCTAGCAGCTCAGACCGGGTCGAGCAGTTCTTC
few	TRBV9	TRBJ2-7	NA	CASSGSGRTGYEQYF	TGTGCCAGCAGCGGTAGCGGTCGGACCGGGTACGAGCAGTACTTC
NA	TRBV10-3	TRBJ2-7	TRBD2	CAIRAGTSGDEQYF	TGTGCCATCAGGGCCGGGACTAGCGGCGACGAGCAGTACTTC